Listed here is a single T cell receptor (beta chain). Both 60 Vbeta primers and 13 Jbeta primers went into the PCR. Data came from immunoSEQ multiplex PCR; TCRdb stores just in-frame clones and leaves some out. The sample lists a few hundred thousand clones, 80% occurring once. The CDR3 extends over 16 amino acids. Germline trimming cut 7 bases from V and 1 base from J; bases unmatched to any gene: 13. Germline lookup yields CDR1 SQVTM and CDR2 ANQGSEA. The data are from a study of cytomegalovirus exposure and HLA in healthy donors. The origin of this receptor is a girl aged 2-10 years in good health and CMV-seronegative. The V call is TRBV29-1, the J call TRBJ2-1, with 7 bases matching TRBD1. Sequencing input: PBMCs. For the CDR3, the DNA is TGCAGCGCCCGACGTGGCGTGACAGGGTCCTACAATGAGCAGTTCTTC. Its translation is CSARRGVTGSYNEQFF.